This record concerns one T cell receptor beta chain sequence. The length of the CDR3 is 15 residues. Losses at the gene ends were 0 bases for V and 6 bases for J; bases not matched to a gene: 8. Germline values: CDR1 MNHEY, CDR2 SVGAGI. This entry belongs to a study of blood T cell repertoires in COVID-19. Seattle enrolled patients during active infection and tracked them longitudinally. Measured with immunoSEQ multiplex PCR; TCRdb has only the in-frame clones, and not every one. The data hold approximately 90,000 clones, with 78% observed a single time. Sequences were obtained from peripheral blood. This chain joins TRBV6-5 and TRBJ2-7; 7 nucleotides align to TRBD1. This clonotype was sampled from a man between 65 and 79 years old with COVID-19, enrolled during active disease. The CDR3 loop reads CASSYSNRGSVEQYF. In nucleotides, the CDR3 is TGTGCCAGCAGTTACTCGAACAGGGGTTCGGTCGAGCAGTACTTC.